The rows below give T cell receptor beta chains drawn from one sample of a study of T cells in Graves' hyperthyroidism and ophthalmopathy. TCRdb passed the multiplex PCR reads through MiXCR, listing each CDR3 protein once. There are about 350,000 distinct CDR3 sequences in the sample; 15% to 20% occur only once, and about 4% lies in the top ten. What was sequenced was blood. The receptors were gathered from a woman aged 18-29 years with Graves' hyperthyroidism. Each CDR3 is given with its conserved first and last residue. A D gene is named only where the DNA matches it firmly. Only some rows state a clone size, as once, few, many or a class for expanded clones.

clone_size: .; v_call: TRBV4-1; j_call: TRBJ1-5; d_call: TRBD1; cdr3_nt: TGCGCCAGCAGCCAAACAGGGGCGATTAGCAATCAGCCCCAGCATTTT; cdr3_aa: CASSQTGAISNQPQHF
clone_size: .; v_call: TRBV6-2/TRBV6-3; j_call: TRBJ2-3; d_call: TRBD2; cdr3_nt: TGTGCCAGCAGCCCTCGGGGGGGGGACTCTAGCACAGATACGCAGTATTTT; cdr3_aa: CASSPRGGDSSTDTQYF
clone_size: many; v_call: TRBV4-1; j_call: TRBJ2-6; d_call: TRBD1; cdr3_nt: TGCGCCAGCAGCCAAGATCTAATCAGGGGGCGGCTCTCTGGGGCCAACGTCCTGACTTTC; cdr3_aa: CASSQDLIRGRLSGANVLTF
clone_size: .; v_call: TRBV29-1; j_call: TRBJ2-4; d_call: .; cdr3_nt: TGCAGCGTGGGGAGGACAGGAGCCAAAAACATTCAGTACTTC; cdr3_aa: CSVGRTGAKNIQYF
clone_size: many; v_call: TRBV5-1; j_call: TRBJ2-3; d_call: TRBD2; cdr3_nt: TGCGCCAGCAGCTTGGAAAGGGGACTAACCACAGATACGCAGTATTTT; cdr3_aa: CASSLERGLTTDTQYF
clone_size: many; v_call: TRBV6-5; j_call: TRBJ2-2; d_call: .; cdr3_nt: TGTGCCAGCAGTTCCCTAGGACGGGAACTAACCTGGGAGCTGTTTTTT; cdr3_aa: CASSSLGRELTWELFF
clone_size: many; v_call: TRBV6-1; j_call: TRBJ1-2; d_call: TRBD1; cdr3_nt: TGTGCCAGCAGCCCCAGGGTCAGGGGGCTCTATGGCTACACCTTC; cdr3_aa: CASSPRVRGLYGYTF
clone_size: few; v_call: TRBV2; j_call: TRBJ2-1; d_call: .; cdr3_nt: TGTGCCAGCAGCTTAACTTACGGACATAAGAATTACAATGAGCAGTTCTTC; cdr3_aa: CASSLTYGHKNYNEQFF
clone_size: few; v_call: TRBV30; j_call: TRBJ2-7; d_call: TRBD1; cdr3_nt: TGTGCCTGGAGTGACTTAGACAGGGGAAATTACGAGCAGTACTTC; cdr3_aa: CAWSDLDRGNYEQYF
clone_size: .; v_call: TRBV12-3/TRBV12-4; j_call: TRBJ2-2; d_call: .; cdr3_nt: TGTGCCAGCAGCCCCAAGGGGTGGGGGGAGCTGTTTTTT; cdr3_aa: CASSPKGWGELFF
clone_size: many; v_call: TRBV6-1; j_call: TRBJ2-7; d_call: .; cdr3_nt: TGTGCCAGCAGTGGGGACAAGTTCTTCTCCTACGAGCAGTACTTC; cdr3_aa: CASSGDKFFSYEQYF
clone_size: many; v_call: TRBV9; j_call: TRBJ1-1; d_call: TRBD1; cdr3_nt: TGTGCCAGCAGCGTAGCTAGGACAGGGAACACTGAAGCTTTCTTT; cdr3_aa: CASSVARTGNTEAFF
clone_size: .; v_call: TRBV4-1; j_call: TRBJ1-1; d_call: TRBD1; cdr3_nt: TGCGCCAGCAGCCAGCCGGGACAGGGGAGTCAAGCTTTCTTT; cdr3_aa: CASSQPGQGSQAFF
clone_size: .; v_call: TRBV3-1; j_call: TRBJ2-4; d_call: .; cdr3_nt: TGTGCCAGCAGCCAAGATCCCCCTGGTAGCAGGAACATTCAGTACTTC; cdr3_aa: CASSQDPPGSRNIQYF
clone_size: many; v_call: TRBV4-1; j_call: TRBJ2-2; d_call: .; cdr3_nt: TGCGCCAGCAGCCAAGAGGCGGGGACGAACACCGGGGAGCTGTTTTTT; cdr3_aa: CASSQEAGTNTGELFF
clone_size: many; v_call: TRBV6-2/TRBV6-3; j_call: TRBJ1-1; d_call: .; cdr3_nt: TGTGCCAGCAGTTACTTTGGGCGGCAGGGCGGGCGGAACACTGAAGCTTTCTTT; cdr3_aa: CASSYFGRQGGRNTEAFF
clone_size: many; v_call: TRBV14; j_call: TRBJ2-7; d_call: TRBD1; cdr3_nt: TGTGCCAGCAGCCGAGACAGGGTCTTCTCCTACGAGCAGTACTTC; cdr3_aa: CASSRDRVFSYEQYF
clone_size: many; v_call: TRBV6-1; j_call: TRBJ2-5; d_call: .; cdr3_nt: TGTGCCAGCAGCCCAGGCCCTACAGGAGAAGAGACCCAGTACTTC; cdr3_aa: CASSPGPTGEETQYF
clone_size: .; v_call: TRBV6-1; j_call: TRBJ2-7; d_call: .; cdr3_nt: TGTGCCAGCAGCCGACAGGTTAACTACGAGCAGTACTTC; cdr3_aa: CASSRQVNYEQYF
clone_size: many; v_call: TRBV11-1; j_call: TRBJ1-2; d_call: TRBD1; cdr3_nt: TGTGCCAGCAGCCCCCGGGACAGGGAGGATGGCTACACCTTC; cdr3_aa: CASSPRDREDGYTF
clone_size: many; v_call: TRBV11-2; j_call: TRBJ1-1; d_call: .; cdr3_nt: TGTGCCAGCAGCCCGAGGGGTTACAGGGTAACAAACACTGAAGCTTTCTTT; cdr3_aa: CASSPRGYRVTNTEAFF
clone_size: many; v_call: TRBV6-2/TRBV6-3; j_call: TRBJ1-1; d_call: TRBD1; cdr3_nt: TGTGCCAGCAGTTTTCTCGGACAGGGAGGTTTCTTT; cdr3_aa: CASSFLGQGGFF